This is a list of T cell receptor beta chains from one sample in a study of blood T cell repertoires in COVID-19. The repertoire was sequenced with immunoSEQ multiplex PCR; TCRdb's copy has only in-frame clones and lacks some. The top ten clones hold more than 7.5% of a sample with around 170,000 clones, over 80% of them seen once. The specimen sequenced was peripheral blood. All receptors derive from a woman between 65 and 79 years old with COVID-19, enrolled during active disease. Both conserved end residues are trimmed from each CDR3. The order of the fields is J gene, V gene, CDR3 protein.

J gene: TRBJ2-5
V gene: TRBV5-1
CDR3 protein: ASRMRLGGSPETQY

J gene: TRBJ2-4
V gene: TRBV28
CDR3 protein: ASSSDRVGY

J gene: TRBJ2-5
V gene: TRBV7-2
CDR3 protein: ASSLTSRSGETQY

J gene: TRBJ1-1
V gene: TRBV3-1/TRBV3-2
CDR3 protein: ASSQGAQLL

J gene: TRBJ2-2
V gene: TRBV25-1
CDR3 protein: ASGLRDRESGELF

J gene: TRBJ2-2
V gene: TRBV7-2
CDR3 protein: ASSQLARLANTGELF

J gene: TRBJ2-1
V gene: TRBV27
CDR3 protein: ASSKEMSSYNEQF

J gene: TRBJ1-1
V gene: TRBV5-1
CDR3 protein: ASSFEGGREAF

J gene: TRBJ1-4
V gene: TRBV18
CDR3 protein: ASSLQGMEGEKLF

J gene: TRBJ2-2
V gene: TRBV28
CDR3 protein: AGQGANTGELF

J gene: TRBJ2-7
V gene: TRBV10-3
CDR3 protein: AISEASDSYEQY

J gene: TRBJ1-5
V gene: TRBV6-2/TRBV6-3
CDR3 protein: ASSLDSTNQPQH

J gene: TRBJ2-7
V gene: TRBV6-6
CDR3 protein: ASSYSPSSSEQY

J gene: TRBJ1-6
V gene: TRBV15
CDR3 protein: ATSLLQDSRKYNSPLH

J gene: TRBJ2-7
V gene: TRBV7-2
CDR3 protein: ASSPYTSYSYEQY

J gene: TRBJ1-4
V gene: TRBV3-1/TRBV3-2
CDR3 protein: ASSQDGRGREKLF

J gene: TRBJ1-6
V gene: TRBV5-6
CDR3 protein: ASSFNDNSPLH

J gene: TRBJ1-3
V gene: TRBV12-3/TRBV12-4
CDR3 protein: ASSPRGGNTIY

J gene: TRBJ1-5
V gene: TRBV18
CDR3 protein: ASSPSRQVNQPQH

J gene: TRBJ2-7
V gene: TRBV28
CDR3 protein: ASSLSLAGVGLDEQY

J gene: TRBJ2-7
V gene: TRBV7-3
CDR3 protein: ASSSGSSYEQY

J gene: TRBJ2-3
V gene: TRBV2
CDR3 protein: ASSLLAGDTDTQY

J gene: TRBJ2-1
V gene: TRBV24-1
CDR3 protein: ATSDYLSGVNEQF

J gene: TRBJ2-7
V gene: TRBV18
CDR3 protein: ASSPSSGSYEQY

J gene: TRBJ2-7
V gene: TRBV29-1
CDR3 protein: SANRGYEQY

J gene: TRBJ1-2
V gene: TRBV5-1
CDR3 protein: ASSLGGQGGGYT

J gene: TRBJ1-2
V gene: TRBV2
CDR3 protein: ASSDPQGWGGYT

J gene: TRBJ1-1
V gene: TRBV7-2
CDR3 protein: ASSLAQGAGEAF

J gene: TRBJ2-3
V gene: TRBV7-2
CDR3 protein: ASSLGLATDTQY

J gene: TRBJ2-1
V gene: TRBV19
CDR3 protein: ASTLAGGPGEQF

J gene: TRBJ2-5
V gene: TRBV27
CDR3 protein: ASSRLPRSDRTY

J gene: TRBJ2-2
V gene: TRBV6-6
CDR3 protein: ASIQGTGKTGELF

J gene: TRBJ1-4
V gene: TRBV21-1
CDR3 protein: ASSSRRPLTGEKLF

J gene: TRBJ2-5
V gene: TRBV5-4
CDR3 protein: ASSLNVKDRAETQY

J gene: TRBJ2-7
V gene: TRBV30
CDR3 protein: AWSGASGHTYEQY

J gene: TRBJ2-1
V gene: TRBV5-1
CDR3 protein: ASSWGAGTGYSEQF

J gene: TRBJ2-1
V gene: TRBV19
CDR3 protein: ASSIGPTSGSYNEQF

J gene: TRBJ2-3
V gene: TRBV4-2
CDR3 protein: ASSQTGAEAQY

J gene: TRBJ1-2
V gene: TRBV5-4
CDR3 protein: ASSLSTYGYT

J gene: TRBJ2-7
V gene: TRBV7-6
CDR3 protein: ASSLKGGLAGPYEQY

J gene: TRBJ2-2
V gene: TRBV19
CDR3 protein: ASRPQGRGTGELF

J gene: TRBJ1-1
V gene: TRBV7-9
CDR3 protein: ASSSAGGAEAF

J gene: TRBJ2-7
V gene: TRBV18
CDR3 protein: ASSPDRGLEQY

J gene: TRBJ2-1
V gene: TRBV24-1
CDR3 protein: ATSDLTAQGLHNEQF

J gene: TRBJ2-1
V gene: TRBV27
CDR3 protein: ASSFGSASSYNEQF

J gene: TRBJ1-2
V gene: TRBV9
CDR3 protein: ASSVTGTYGYT

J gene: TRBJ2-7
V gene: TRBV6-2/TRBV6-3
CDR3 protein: ASRPSGNPYEQY

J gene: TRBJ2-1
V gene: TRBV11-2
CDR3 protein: ASRREAYNEQF

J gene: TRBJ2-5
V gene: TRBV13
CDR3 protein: ASSLETGGARQETQY

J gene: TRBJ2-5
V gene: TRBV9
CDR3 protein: ASNRGLAGQETQY

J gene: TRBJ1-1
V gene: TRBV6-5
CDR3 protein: ASIKMVGTEAF

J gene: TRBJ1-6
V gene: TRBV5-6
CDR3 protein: ASSFTSASYNSPLH

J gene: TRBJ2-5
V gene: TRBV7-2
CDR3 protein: ASSLRGRGQETQY

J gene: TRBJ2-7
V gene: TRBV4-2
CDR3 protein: ASSQDPGGVGAAEQY

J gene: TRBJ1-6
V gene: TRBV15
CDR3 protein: ATSRRTADPLH

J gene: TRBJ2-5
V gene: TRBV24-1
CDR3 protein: ATSDGGGPGETQY